Sequencing of this T cell receptor (beta chain) was carried out in a study of CD8+CD57+ T cells in acquired aplastic anemia. This clonotype was recorded at least ten times. The germline gives CDR1 LGHNT, CDR2 FRNRAP. V trimming: 1 base; J trimming: 5 bases; junction bases outside the gene matches: 3. The CDR3 runs 14 residues. The template used for profiling TCR beta VDJ and CDR3 was genomic DNA. Via MiXCR, TCRdb re-called the reads, giving one row per CDR3 protein. The profile covers around 150,000 distinct CDR3 sequences, with approximately 41% appearing a single time and over 6.5% taken by the ten largest.

This sequence was found in a human donor in good health, serving as a control. The rearrangement links TRBV12-5 to TRBJ1-2, with 8 bases identical to TRBD1. Sequenced material: sorted CD4+, CD8+, or CD8+CD57+ T cells (not recorded which) from PBMCs. CDR3 sequence reads: CASGLGQGRYGYTF. CDR3 DNA: TGTGCTAGTGGTTTGGGACAGGGGCGGTATGGCTACACCTTC.